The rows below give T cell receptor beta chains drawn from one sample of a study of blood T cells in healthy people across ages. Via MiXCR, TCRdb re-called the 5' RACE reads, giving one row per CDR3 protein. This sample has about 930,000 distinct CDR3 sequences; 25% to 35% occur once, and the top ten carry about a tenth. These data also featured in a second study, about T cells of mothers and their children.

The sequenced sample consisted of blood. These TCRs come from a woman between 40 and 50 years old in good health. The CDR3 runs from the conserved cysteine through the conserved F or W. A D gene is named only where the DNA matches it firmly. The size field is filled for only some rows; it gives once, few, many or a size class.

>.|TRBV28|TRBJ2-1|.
CASSFPPKSEQFF
TGTGCCAGCAGTTTTCCCCCTAAGAGTGAGCAGTTCTTC
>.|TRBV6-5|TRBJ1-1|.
CASSYGTLRDTEAFF
TGTGCCAGCAGTTACGGGACTCTCAGAGACACTGAAGCTTTCTTT
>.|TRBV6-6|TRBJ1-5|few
CASSFWRELRSQHF
TGTGCCAGCAGTTTTTGGAGAGAATTAAGGTCCCAGCATTTT
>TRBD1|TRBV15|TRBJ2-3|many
CATSISPLGQDLQYF
TGTGCCACCAGCATTTCGCCCCTGGGACAGGATTTGCAGTATTTT
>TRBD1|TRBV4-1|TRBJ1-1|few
CASSQPGTGIGAFF
TGCGCCAGCAGCCAGCCCGGGACAGGGATTGGAGCTTTCTTT
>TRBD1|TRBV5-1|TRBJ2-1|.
CASSFSGTGLVDEQFF
TGCGCCAGCAGCTTCTCCGGGACAGGGCTCGTCGATGAGCAGTTCTTC
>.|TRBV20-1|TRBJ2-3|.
CSDGGHSTDTQYF
TGCAGTGACGGCGGACACAGCACAGATACGCAGTATTTT
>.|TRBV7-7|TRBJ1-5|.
CASSLVYGIGGRPQHF
TGTGCTAGCAGCTTAGTATATGGAATTGGGGGACGGCCCCAGCATTTT
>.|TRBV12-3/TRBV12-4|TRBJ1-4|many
CASSKRHLGTLFF
TGTGCCAGCAGCAAACGACATCTAGGAACACTGTTTTTT
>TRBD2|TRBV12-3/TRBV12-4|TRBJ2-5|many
CASSSQRGGSGEQYF
TGTGCCAGCAGCTCCCAGCGGGGTGGATCGGGGGAGCAGTACTTC
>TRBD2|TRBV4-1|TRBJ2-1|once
CASSFYFTAGGEETQFF
TGCGCCAGCAGCTTCTATTTTACGGCGGGGGGGGAAGAGACCCAGTTCTTC
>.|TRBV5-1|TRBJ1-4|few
CASSLAEDEKLFF
TGCGCCAGCAGCTTGGCCGAGGATGAAAAACTGTTTTTT
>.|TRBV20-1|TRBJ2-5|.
CSAMGPSRGYPHETQYF
TGCAGTGCTATGGGCCCTTCGAGAGGGTACCCACACGAGACCCAGTACTTC
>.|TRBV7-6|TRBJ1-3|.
CASSLDAASGNTIYF
TGTGCCAGCAGCTTAGACGCGGCCTCTGGAAACACCATATATTTT
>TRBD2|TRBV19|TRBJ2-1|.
CARRTSGGEGYNEQFF
TGTGCCAGACGGACTAGCGGGGGGGAAGGCTACAATGAGCAGTTCTTC
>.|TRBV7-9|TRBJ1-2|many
CASSLDGNYGYTF
TGTGCCAGCAGTCTGGACGGCAACTATGGCTACACCTTC
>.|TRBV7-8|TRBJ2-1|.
CASTRWSGDNEQFF
TGTGCCAGCACCCGGTGGTCCGGTGACAATGAGCAGTTCTTC
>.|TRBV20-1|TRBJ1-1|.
CSARGRLNTEAFF
TGCAGTGCTAGGGGACGGCTGAACACTGAAGCTTTCTTT
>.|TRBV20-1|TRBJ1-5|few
CSVPGFEQPQHF
TGCAGTGTTCCAGGGTTTGAACAGCCCCAGCATTTT
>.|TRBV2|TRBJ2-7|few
CARGTESSYEQYF
TGTGCCAGAGGGACCGAGAGCTCCTACGAGCAGTACTTC
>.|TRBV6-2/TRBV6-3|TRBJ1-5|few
CASSYGPGQPQHF
TGTGCCAGCAGTTACGGACCGGGGCAGCCCCAGCATTTT
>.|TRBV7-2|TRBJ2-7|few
CASGLEGVSYEQYF
TGTGCCAGCGGCTTAGAGGGGGTCAGCTACGAGCAGTACTTC
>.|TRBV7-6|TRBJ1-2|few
CASSLSPGLYGYTF
TGTGCCAGCAGCTTATCACCAGGGCTTTATGGCTACACCTTC
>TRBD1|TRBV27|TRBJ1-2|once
CASSLAGTVANYGYTF
TGTGCCAGCAGTTTAGCCGGGACAGTAGCTAACTATGGCTACACCTTC
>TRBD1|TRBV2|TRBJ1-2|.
CASTWTGAYGYTF
TGTGCCAGCACTTGGACAGGGGCTTATGGCTACACCTTC
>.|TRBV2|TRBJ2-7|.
CATSKGGVYEQYF
TGTGCCACCTCAAAGGGTGGGGTCTACGAGCAGTACTTC
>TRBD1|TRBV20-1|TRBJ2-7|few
CSATDRVDYEQYF
TGCAGTGCAACGGACAGGGTAGACTACGAGCAGTACTTC
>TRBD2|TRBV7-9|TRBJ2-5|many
CASSFTGGAETQYF
TGTGCCAGCAGCTTTACCGGGGGGGCTGAGACCCAGTACTTC
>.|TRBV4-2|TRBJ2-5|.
CASSPVFRETQYF
TGTGCCAGCAGCCCGGTTTTTCGAGAGACCCAGTACTTC
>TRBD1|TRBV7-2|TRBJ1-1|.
CASSQWDRGEGTEAFF
TGTGCCAGCAGCCAATGGGACAGGGGAGAGGGGACTGAAGCTTTCTTT